The 19 T cell receptor beta chains below come from one sample, sequenced in a study of blood T cells in healthy people across ages. Primed by a sample-barcoded 5' primer and a J-beta primer mix, a second PCR proceeded for 7 to 11 cycles. Via MiXCR, TCRdb re-called the 5' RACE reads, giving one row per CDR3 protein. The table has fewer than 900,000 distinct CDR3 sequences, 30% to 45% seen once. The source material was blood. These receptors all come from a young man in good health.

CDR3 in DNA: TGTGCCAGCAGCTTTGCGGGGCATCAGCCCCAGCATTTT. Its protein is CASSFAGHQPQHF. The chain couples TRBV7-2 to TRBJ1-5, with a weak D call TRBD1 (5 bases). CDR1 is SGHTA, CDR2 FQGNSA, per germline. The CDR3 spans 13 residues. Trimming took 3 bases from V and 5 from J, leaving 8 bases between them.

In its sample, this clonotype was seen a few times. This sequence joins TRBV12-3 or TRBV12-4 and TRBJ1-5; no reliable D call. The CDR3 spans 12 residues. V was pared by 2 bases and J by 7 bases, with 6 bases between. CDR3 sequence (DNA): TGTGCCAGCAGTTTACGGACCCAGCCCCAGCATTTT. It encodes CASSLRTQPQHF.

The genes are TRBV12-3 or TRBV12-4 and TRBJ2-5, with 11 bases lining up with TRBD1. The junction had 17 bases not matched to a gene; V was cut back by 5 bases and J by 3 bases. CDR3 length: 19 amino acids. CDR3 amino acids: CASSPLTGQGEHGEETQYF. In nucleotides, the CDR3 is TGTGCCAGCAGTCCTCTCACGGGACAGGGGGAGCATGGGGAAGAGACCCAGTACTTC.

The chain is built from TRBV11-2 and TRBJ2-3, with D perhaps being TRBD1 or TRBD2 (5 bases each). The V gene lost 5 bases and the J gene lost 6 bases, with 15 bases spanning the gap. Germline CDR1 is SGHAT and CDR2 is FQNNGV. The CDR3 runs 14 residues. CDR3 in amino acids: CASSPGLGMDTQYF. The CDR3 DNA follows: TGTGCCAGCAGCCCGGGGCTAGGGATGGATACGCAGTATTTT.

The chain couples TRBV15 to TRBJ1-4; D gene uncertain. The CDR3 runs to 13 residues. V lost 2 bases and J lost 3, with 4 bases in between. Germline CDR1 is LNHNV and CDR2 is YYDKDF (reference sequence). Written as DNA, the CDR3 is TGTGCCACCAGCAGACAGTCTAATGAAAAACTGTTTTTT. Residues: CATSRQSNEKLFF.

This clonotype was picked up many times. The gene calls are TRBV10-3 and TRBJ2-1, with 9 bases aligning to TRBD1. The CDR3 extends over 14 amino acids. Germline V lookup: CDR1 ENHRY, CDR2 SYGVKD. V was pared by 2 bases and J by 11 bases, with 7 bases of the junction left unmatched. The CDR3 loop is CAISEDTGGLKQFF. CDR3 bases: TGTGCCATCAGTGAGGATACAGGGGGCTTAAAGCAGTTCTTC.

DNA of the CDR3: TGCGCCAGCAGCCAAGGGCAGGTACAAACCGGGGAGCTGTTTTTT. Encoded protein: CASSQGQVQTGELFF. This chain joins TRBV4-3 and TRBJ2-2; D remains ambiguous. The CDR3 loop spans 15 amino acids. Germline assignment: CDR1 LGHNA and CDR2 YSLEER. Between the trimmed V and J ends, which lost 1 base and 5 bases, there was a span of 11 bases.

The chain uses TRBV7-2 and TRBJ2-5; D may correspond to TRBD1 or TRBD2 (5 bases each). Germline V CDR1 and CDR2: SGHTA, FQGNSA. The CDR3 has 15 residues. The V end lost 1 base, the J end lost 1 base, and 10 bases lay between the germline ends. This chain's CDR3 is CASSLVRGPQETQYF. In nucleotides, the CDR3 is TGTGCCAGCAGCTTAGTCCGGGGCCCCCAAGAGACCCAGTACTTC.

The chain uses TRBV12-3 or TRBV12-4 and TRBJ1-4, with TRBD1 identical over 8 bases. The CDR3 extends over 14 amino acids. V gave up 6 bases and J gave up 6 bases; unmatched junction bases: 6. The CDR3 here is CASSQTGEDEKLFF. CDR3 coding DNA: TGTGCCAGCAGCCAGACAGGGGAGGATGAAAAACTGTTTTTT.

This clonotype occurred a few times. The chain combines TRBV9 with TRBJ2-7, with 8 bases aligning to TRBD1. Germline lookup yields CDR1 SGDLS and CDR2 YYNGEE. CDR3 length: 14 amino acids. V lost 6 bases, J lost 7 bases, and 12 bases stayed unmatched. CDR3 sequence reads: CASTQGVAYNEQYF. The CDR3 region has the DNA TGTGCCAGCACACAGGGGGTGGCCTACAATGAGCAGTACTTC.

V is TRBV4-1 and J is TRBJ1-1; D call uncertain. Trimming removed 8 bases at V and 0 bases at J, with 10 bases between. Per germline, CDR1 MGHRA and CDR2 YSYEKL. The CDR3 has 13 residues. CDR3 in amino acids: CASATLLNTEAFF. CDR3 sequence (DNA): TGCGCCAGCGCGACTTTATTGAACACTGAAGCTTTCTTT.

Regarding this clonotype: Mismatch with germline at one junction end may stem from a read error. This sequence joins TRBV5-1 and TRBJ2-3; no firm D call. CDR1 and CDR2 from the germline V gene are SGHRS and YFSETQ. The CDR3 length is 14 residues. The CDR3 sequence: CARSLSESTDTQYF. The CDR3 DNA follows: TGCGCCAGGAGCTTGTCGGAGAGCACAGATACGCAGTATTTT. The variable domain in full, completed from reference TRBV5-1 and TRBJ2-3, reads KAGVTQTPRYLIKTRGQQVTLSCSPISGHRSVSWYQQTPGQGLQFLFEYFSETQRNKGNFPGRFSGRQFSNSRSEMNVSTLELGDSALYLCARSLSESTDTQYFGPGTRLTVL.

This clonotype was counted ten times or more. V is TRBV30 and J is TRBJ2-1; 10 nucleotides align to TRBD2. With V trimmed by 3 bases and J by 3 bases, 8 bases remained unmatched. CDR1 is GTSNPN, CDR2 SVGIG, per germline (reference sequence). This CDR3 contains 16 residues. CDR3 loop: CAWRPSSGGYYNEQFF. The CDR3 nucleotides read TGTGCCTGGAGGCCCTCTAGCGGGGGTTACTACAATGAGCAGTTCTTC. Full variable domain (remainder filled in from reference TRBV30 and TRBJ2-1): SQTIHQWPATLVQPVGSPLSLECTVEGTSNPNLYWYRQAAGRGLQLLFYSVGIGQISSEVPQNLSASRPQDRQFILSSKKLLLSDSGFYLCAWRPSSGGYYNEQFFGPGTRLTVL.

V gene TRBV4-3 combines with J gene TRBJ2-5; D ambiguous. The closer fit of TRBJ2-7 to the DNA end suggests the J call may be wrong. Germline V lookup: CDR1 LGHNA, CDR2 YSLEER. The CDR3 has 13 amino acids. The CDR3 protein is CASSPGDGREQYF. CDR3 nucleotide sequence: TGCGCCAGCAGCCCAGGTGACGGGCGCGAGCAGTACTTC.

This clonotype was seen only once. V gene TRBV6-5 combines with J gene TRBJ1-3; TRBD1 matches at 10 bases. The V gene end was trimmed by 6 bases and the J gene end by 7 bases; junction bases not matched to a gene: 6. Germline V CDR1 and CDR2: MNHEY, SVGAGI. The CDR3 has 14 residues. The CDR3 sequence is CASRLGTGANTIYF. The CDR3 DNA sequence: TGTGCCAGCAGACTCGGGACAGGGGCGAACACCATATATTTT.

The chain carries TRBV3-1 and TRBJ1-1; D call uncertain. V lost 3 bases, J lost 7 bases, and 9 bases lay in between. Germline values: CDR1 LGHDT, CDR2 YNNKEL (reference sequence). The CDR3 covers 12 residues. The chain's CDR3 is CASSQGLGEAFF. The CDR3 DNA follows: TGTGCCAGCAGCCAGGGATTGGGTGAAGCTTTCTTT.

Of note for this clonotype: A much larger clone differs by one base, so this may be a read error. The J gene is TRBJ2-3, the V gene TRBV12-3 or TRBV12-4, with 10 bases aligning to TRBD2. V was pared by 4 bases and J by 4 bases, with 11 bases of the junction left unmatched. This CDR3 comprises 17 residues. CDR3 coding DNA: TGTGCCAGCAGTTATTACAGCGGGGGGGGGACCGCAGATACGCAGTATTTT. Its protein is CASSYYSGGGTADTQYF.

V and J are TRBV10-2 and TRBJ2-1, with D perhaps given as TRBD1 or TRBD2 (6 bases each). V was shortened by 4 bases and J by 6 bases, with 13 bases between the two germline ends. CDR1 is WSHSY, CDR2 SAAADI, per germline. CDR3 length equals 14 residues. CDR3 DNA: TGCGCCAGCAGTGGGGGGGCGCGCCCCAATGAGCAGTTCTTC. Its protein product is CASSGGARPNEQFF.

Comment on this clonotype: At one of its ends the junction is not consistent with the germline gene, which may arise from a read error. The chain links TRBV5-8 to TRBJ2-2; 8 nucleotides line up with TRBD1. The length of the CDR3 is 15 residues. The V gene's germline CDR1 is SGHTS and CDR2 YDEGEE. This CDR3 is CVSSGDRMNTGELFF. Here the CDR3 DNA reads TGTGTCAGCTCGGGGGACAGGATGAACACCGGGGAGCTGTTTTTT.